These T cell receptor beta chains were read from a single sample in a study of T-cell reconstitution after alpha-beta-depleted transplantation in children. One entry per CDR3 protein, called by TCRdb with MiXCR from the PCR reads. This table holds just under 250,000 distinct CDR3 sequences, roughly a quarter found once. The sample here was PBMCs, taken before TCRalphabeta/CD19-depleted stem cell transplant. The receptor source for this set is a girl aged 2 to 10 with Fanconi anemia, due to receive a stem cell transplant. Each CDR3 is given with its conserved first and last residue. Each record gives: V gene, CDR3 protein.

>TRBV25-1
CASSEARGLNLNEQFF
>TRBV10-3
CAISEQGIYGYTF
>TRBV5-1
CASSLVFRGGLAVPSYNEQFF
>TRBV9
CASNGMRWTDTQYF
>TRBV29-1
CSVGGQGIGIQYF
>TRBV12-3/TRBV12-4
CASSISGGRYEQYF
>TRBV6-5
CASSYTVGRLNEQFF
>TRBV12-3/TRBV12-4
CASSRSGLTGNTIYF
>TRBV29-1
CSVEDFSSSGQYEQYF
>TRBV28
CASITPDSTDTQYF
>TRBV6-1
CATTGDIEKLFF